This record looks at one T cell receptor beta chain sequence and its context. This receptor's antigen is unknown. Base-call qualities are not available, and no considerably larger clone is one nucleotide away. CDR1 and CDR2, per the germline V gene, are MNHEY and SVGEGT. The CDR3, from cysteine to phenylalanine, totals 15 residues. Kept here is only the CDR3 DNA, which spans 45 bases and is read in frame from base 1. V loses 7 bases, J loses 4 bases, and the germline ends lie 19 bases apart. The treatment or condition label, as the study defines it: live attenuated yellow fever vaccine strain. At each blood-draw timepoint, two biological replicates of bulk PBMCs were obtained. A standard Ficoll-Paque protocol was used to isolate PBMCs from peripheral blood. TriZol was used to extract RNA from bulk PBMCs, CD4 and CD8 fractions, and dextramer-positive and dextramer-negative fractions. This sample was taken from a study of T cells after yellow fever vaccination (dated by TCRdb to between 2017 and 2020). Broadly, across the study: The SMART-Seq v4 Ultra Low Input RNA kit was used to prepare libraries from fractions with low cell numbers. To track T-cell clones before and after primary and booster YFV17D yellow fever vaccination, bulk TCR alpha and beta repertoires were sequenced longitudinally. The cohort comprised two healthy male donors, one aged 18 to 29 and one aged 30 to 40 years. Blood was collected at multiple timepoints before and after primary and secondary immunization, and bulk PBMC replicates and cell subsets were isolated.

TCR cDNA was synthesized by 5'RACE template switching, through which a universal primer site and unique molecular identifiers were introduced. Priming for cDNA synthesis came from both the TCR alpha and TCR beta constant segments. Two PCR steps were used to amplify libraries, with sample barcodes and sequencing adapters being added in the second step. Sequencing of libraries was performed on Illumina HiSeq 2500 (2x100 bp) or NovaSeq (2x150 bp). As for the original processing: MIGEC was used to demultiplex reads and collapse the reads into UMI consensus sequences, and MiXCR was used for V(D)J alignment. Using edgeR on replicate PBMC samples, clonotypes were called vaccine-responding if FDR was below 0.01 and the log2 fold change was above 5 up to day 15. Bulk clonotypes were assigned CD4 or CD8 identity according to which sequenced CD4 or CD8 repertoire held them at higher abundance. TCRdb reprocessing: public reads trimmed at Q25 with fastp, clones called with MiXCR, in-frame beta chains kept. Every CDR3 protein is listed once, alongside the most common genes and DNA of its rows. These V and J calls rely on TCRdb rather than the paper's analysis. The sample table contains some 560,000 distinct CDR3 sequences; only one count was recorded for less than 20% of them. Together, the top ten hold roughly an eighth of the sample.

General findings and caveats noted by the study authors: A small fraction of clonotypes showed up in both the CD4 and CD8 compartments, probably as a result of convergent recombination. Only a couple of donors were included in the study, so the extent to which the findings can be generalized is limited. Compared with the primary T-cell response, the secondary T-cell response was weaker but faster, peaking on day 5 rather than day 15. After the booster, most clones that had expanded after primary vaccination were detected again (nearly 98% of CD4 and roughly 86% of CD8), suggesting broad maintenance of memory. FACS-sorted repertoires could contain abundant contaminating clonotypes from the bulk population, so computational filtering was required.

The clonotype comes from a man aged 25 to 40 who received the YFV17D yellow fever vaccine. Sequenced here: PBMCs, sampled 15 days after the yellow fever booster vaccination. Recombination linked TRBV6-2 or TRBV6-3 to TRBJ2-5; the D gene cannot be named for sure. The CDR3 sequence is CASNPNRVMGETQYF. The DNA sequence reads TGTGCCAGCAATCCTAACCGAGTGATGGGAGAGACCCAGTACTTC.